This T cell receptor (beta chain) stems from a study of T cells in localized non-small cell lung cancer (TCRdb year 2020). The study in broad terms: The study analyzed T cell repertoires of under 250 early-stage NSCLC patients, comparing tumors and uninvolved tumor-adjacent lungs. The cohort comprised 200 to 300 treatment-naïve NSCLC patients with resected, localized lung tumors. Of the NSCLC patients, roughly 130 were male and approximately 100 were female, and the mean age was approximately 66 years. The study at large found these results: Because the study design was exploratory, TCR variables were selected using unadjusted p-values without false-discovery rate correction. Higher blood T cell density associated with longer overall survival, while higher adjacent-lung clonality associated with shorter survival. A median of about 50 of the top 100 tumor clones turned up in the paired uninvolved adjacent lung, and 28 of those clones also ranked among the top 100 of that same adjacent lung. The highest T cell clonality was observed in uninvolved tumor-adjacent lung, where clonality exceeded that of tumor, suggesting that antigenic responses were more focused in uninvolved tumor-adjacent lung. Because multi-region tumor sequencing was not done, intratumor heterogeneity could not be ruled out.

TCR beta CDR3 regions were sequenced from DNA using the immunoSEQ Assay. The published analysis was carried out like this. T cell density was computed as TCR beta template counts normalized to usable DNA estimated by amplifying housekeeping genes. Richness was estimated using the preseqR package, with extrapolation to 400,000 templates for PBMC samples and to 120,000 templates for tissue samples. Clonality was taken to be one minus Pielou's evenness. Tissue-enriched TCRs were identified by differential abundance testing using productive amino-acid clonotypes, minimum total count 5 and alpha 0.1. The Jaccard Index and the Morisita Overlap Index were used to quantify repertoire overlap between compartments. GLIPH grouped TCR beta CDR3s together with public tetramer-defined viral CDR3s, and a viral motif had to include at least three viral sequences and also show V-gene enrichment. TCRdb's version of the immuneACCESS table is confined to in-frame rearrangements and falls short of the full clone set. An unresolved V gene accounts for under half of the shortfall where checked; the remainder is of unknown origin. V and J calls and clone size are given by that table; D and trimming were obtained from the DNA. For this sample the table gives about 1,600 clones, of which less than 40% were detected only once. The ten largest account for 7.5% to 10% of the sample.

Uninvolved adjacent lung was taken at least 2 cm from the tumor margin and confirmed free of atypia by two independent pathologists. At diagnosis, peripheral blood, uninvolved tumor-adjacent lung and tumor were collected and were preserved as a mix of fresh-frozen and FFPE material. CDR1 and CDR2, looked up from the germline V gene, are MNHGY and SAAAGT. The CDR3 sequence holds 12 residues, the cysteine and phenylalanine included. The kept DNA is CDR3 alone, 36 bases in frame from the first base. There are a few counts of this clone. Its specific antigen is unknown. One end of the junction does not line up with germline, which may come from a read error.

The rearrangement joined TRBV6-8 to TRBJ2-7, with no confidently assigned D gene. The sequence derives from a female donor over 55 with stage II squamous cell lung carcinoma. This specimen consisted of normal lung tissue next to the tumor, obtained before any cancer treatment. The CDR3 protein: CAISAGSYEQYF. In nucleotide form, the sequence is TGTGCCATCAGTGCCGGGTCCTACGAGCAGTACTTC.